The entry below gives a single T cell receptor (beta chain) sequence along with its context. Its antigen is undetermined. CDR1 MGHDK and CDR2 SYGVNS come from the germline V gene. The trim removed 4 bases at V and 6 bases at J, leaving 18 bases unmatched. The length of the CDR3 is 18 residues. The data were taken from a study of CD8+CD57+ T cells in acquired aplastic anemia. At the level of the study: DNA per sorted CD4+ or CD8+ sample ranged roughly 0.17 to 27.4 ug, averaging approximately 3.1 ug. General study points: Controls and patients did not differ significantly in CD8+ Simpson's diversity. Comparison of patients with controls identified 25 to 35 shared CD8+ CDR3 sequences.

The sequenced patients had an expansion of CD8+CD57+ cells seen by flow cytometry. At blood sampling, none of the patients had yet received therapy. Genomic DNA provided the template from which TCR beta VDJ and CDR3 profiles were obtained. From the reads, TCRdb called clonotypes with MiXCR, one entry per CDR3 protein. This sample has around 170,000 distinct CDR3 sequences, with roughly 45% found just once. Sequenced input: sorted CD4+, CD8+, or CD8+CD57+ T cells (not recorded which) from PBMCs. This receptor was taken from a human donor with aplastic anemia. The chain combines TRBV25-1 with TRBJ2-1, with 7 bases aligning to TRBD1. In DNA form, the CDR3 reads TGTGCCAGCAGTGCGACAGGGTCGGCGACCCAGTACTTCAATGAGCAGTTCTTC. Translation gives CASSATGSATQYFNEQFF.